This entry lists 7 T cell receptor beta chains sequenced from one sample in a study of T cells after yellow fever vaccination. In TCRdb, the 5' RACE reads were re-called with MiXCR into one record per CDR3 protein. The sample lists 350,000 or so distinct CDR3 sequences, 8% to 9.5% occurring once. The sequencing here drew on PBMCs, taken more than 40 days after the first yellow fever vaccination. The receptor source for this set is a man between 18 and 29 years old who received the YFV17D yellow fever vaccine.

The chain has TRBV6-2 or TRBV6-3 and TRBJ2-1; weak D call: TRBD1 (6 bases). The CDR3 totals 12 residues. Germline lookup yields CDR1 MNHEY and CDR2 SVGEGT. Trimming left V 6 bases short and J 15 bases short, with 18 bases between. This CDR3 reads CASSPRGAGGFF. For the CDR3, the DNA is TGTGCCAGCAGCCCCAGGGGCGCCGGTGGGTTCTTC.

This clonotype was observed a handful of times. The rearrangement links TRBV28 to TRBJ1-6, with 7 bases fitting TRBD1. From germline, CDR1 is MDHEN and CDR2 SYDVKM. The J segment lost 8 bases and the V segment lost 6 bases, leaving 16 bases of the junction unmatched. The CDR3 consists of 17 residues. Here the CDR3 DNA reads TGTGCCAGCAGATCCGCCGCGGGACAGATTGAGTATTCACCCCTCCACTTT. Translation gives CASRSAAGQIEYSPLHF.

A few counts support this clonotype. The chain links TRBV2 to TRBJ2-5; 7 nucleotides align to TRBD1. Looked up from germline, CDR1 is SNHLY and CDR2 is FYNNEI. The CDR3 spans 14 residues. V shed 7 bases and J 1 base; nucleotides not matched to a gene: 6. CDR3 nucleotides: TGTGCCAGCACCCAACAGGGGTTCCAAGAGACCCAGTACTTC. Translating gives CASTQQGFQETQYF.

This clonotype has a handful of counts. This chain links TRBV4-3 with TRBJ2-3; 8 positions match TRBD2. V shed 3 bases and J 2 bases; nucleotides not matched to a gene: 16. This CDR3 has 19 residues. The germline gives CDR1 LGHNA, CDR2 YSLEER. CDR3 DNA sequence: TGCGCCAGCAGCCAGGCCCCCGTTCGGGGGGGCGGGGACACAGATACGCAGTATTTT. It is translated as CASSQAPVRGGGDTDTQYF.

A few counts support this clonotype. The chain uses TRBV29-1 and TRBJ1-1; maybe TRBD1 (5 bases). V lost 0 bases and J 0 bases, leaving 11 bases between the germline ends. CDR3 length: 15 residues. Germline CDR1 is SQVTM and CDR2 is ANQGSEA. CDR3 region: CSVEDQGTMNTEAFF. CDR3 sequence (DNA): TGCAGCGTTGAAGACCAGGGAACCATGAACACTGAAGCTTTCTTT. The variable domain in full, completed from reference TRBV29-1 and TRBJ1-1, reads SAVISQKPSRDICQRGTSLTIQCQVDSQVTMMFWYRQQPGQSLTLIATANQGSEATYESGFVIDKFPISRPNLTFSTLTVSNMSPEDSSIYLCSVEDQGTMNTEAFFGQGTRLTVV.

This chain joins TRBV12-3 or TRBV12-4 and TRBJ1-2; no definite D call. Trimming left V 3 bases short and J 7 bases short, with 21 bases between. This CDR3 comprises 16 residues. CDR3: CASSFGGGGSYGGYTF. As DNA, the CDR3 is TGTGCCAGCAGTTTCGGCGGCGGCGGCAGTTACGGTGGCTACACCTTC.

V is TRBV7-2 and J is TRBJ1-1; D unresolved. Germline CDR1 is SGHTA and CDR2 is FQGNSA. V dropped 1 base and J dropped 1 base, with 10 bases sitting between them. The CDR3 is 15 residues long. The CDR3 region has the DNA TGTGCCAGCAGCTTAGAGGGAGAGGAGAACACTGAAGCTTTCTTT. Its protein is CASSLEGEENTEAFF.